Listed here are 22 T cell receptor beta chains from one sample, sequenced in a study of cytomegalovirus exposure and HLA in healthy donors. Primers included in the PCR were 60 Vbeta and 13 Jbeta primers. The protocol was immunoSEQ multiplex PCR, while the TCRdb copy is restricted to in-frame clones and leaves out a portion. Of 150,000 to 200,000 clones in the sample, approximately 80% were seen once. Sequenced: PBMCs. These receptors originate from a male donor in good health and CMV-seropositive.

This chain links TRBV9 with TRBJ2-7, with a weak D call TRBD2 (7 bases). The CDR3 consists of 18 residues. V was shortened by 0 bases and J by 0 bases, with 19 bases between the two germline ends. CDR1 is SGDLS and CDR2 is YYNGEE in the germline V gene. The CDR3 region has the DNA TGTGCCAGCAGCGTAGAAGAGGGGGGGGGCCTCTTCTCCTACGAGCAGTACTTC. Protein: CASSVEEGGGLFSYEQYF.

The CDR3 DNA reads as TGTGCCAGCTCCCCGGGCGAGGGGCCCCAGCATTTT. This sequence encodes CASSPGEGPQHF. This chain joins TRBV2 and TRBJ1-5; D is uncertain. V was cut by 8 bases and J by 9 bases, with 14 bases left in between. Looked up from germline, CDR1 is SNHLY and CDR2 is FYNNEI. The CDR3 totals 12 residues.

The chain joins TRBV4-2 to TRBJ2-4, with TRBD2 identical over 14 bases. Germline V CDR1 and CDR2: LGHNA, YNFKEQ. Trimming at V came to 6 bases and at J to 1 base, leaving 8 bases not matched to a gene. This CDR3 has 18 amino acids. CDR3 in amino acids: CASSPGLAGDPAKNIQYF. The CDR3 DNA reads as TGTGCCAGCAGTCCGGGACTAGCGGGGGACCCCGCCAAAAACATTCAGTACTTC.

The chain is built from TRBV30 and TRBJ1-6; possible D gene TRBD1, 5 bases. V lost 1 base to trimming and J lost 7 bases, with 11 bases between them. Germline CDR1 GTSNPN, CDR2 SVGIG (reference sequence). This CDR3 spans 14 amino acids. For the CDR3, the DNA is TGTGCCTGGAGTGCGGACACGATAAATTCACCCCTCCACTTT. It codes for CAWSADTINSPLHF.

The genes are TRBV4-2 and TRBJ1-1; D not certain. Germline loops: CDR1 LGHNA, CDR2 YNFKEQ. V lost 0 bases and J 9 bases, leaving 14 bases between the germline ends. The CDR3 runs to 14 residues. CDR3 DNA: TGTGCCAGCAGCCAAGATGGAGGCAGTTTGCAAGCTTTCTTT. Its translation is CASSQDGGSLQAFF.

The genes are TRBV2 and TRBJ1-5; D gene unclear. The CDR3 is 14 amino acids. With 3 bases removed from V and 6 bases from J, the gap between germline ends came to 12 bases. Looked up from germline, CDR1 is SNHLY and CDR2 is FYNNEI. The CDR3 region has the DNA TGTGCCAGCAGTGACGTGCAAGGCGGTCAGCCCCAGCATTTT. Amino acid sequence: CASSDVQGGQPQHF.

This clone was observed a few times. The rearrangement links TRBV6-1 to TRBJ1-5; D perhaps matches TRBD1 (5 bases). CDR3 length: 17 residues. V lost 1 base, J lost 2 bases, and 15 bases lay in between. Germline-derived CDR1 and CDR2 are MNHNS and SASEGT. The CDR3 bases are TGTGCCAGCAGTGAAGGGGCGGGGTGGGGGGGCAATCAGCCCCAGCATTTT. It yields the protein CASSEGAGWGGNQPQHF.

This sequence joins TRBV2 and TRBJ1-2, with D possibly TRBD1 on 5 matching bases. V lost 2 bases to trimming and J lost 4 bases, with 8 bases between them. The length of the CDR3 is 13 residues. CDR1 is SNHLY and CDR2 is FYNNEI in the germline V gene. This CDR3 is CASSEQGLYGYTF. The CDR3 region has the DNA TGTGCCAGCAGTGAACAGGGCCTCTATGGCTACACCTTC.

The chain is built from TRBV29-1 and TRBJ2-5, with a weak D call TRBD2 (6 bases). This CDR3 region has 14 residues. CDR1 is SQVTM, CDR2 ANQGSEA, per germline. Trimming shortened V by 6 bases and J by 0 bases, and 14 bases separated the two germline ends. CDR3 in DNA: TGCAGCGTGGACCCCAGCGGGTACCAAGAGACCCAGTACTTC. Translated, it gives CSVDPSGYQETQYF.

V and J are TRBV30 and TRBJ1-3, with D possibly matching TRBD1 (6 bases). The germline V gene encodes CDR1 GTSNPN and CDR2 SVGIG (reference sequence). The CDR3 is 15 amino acids. Trimming took 0 bases from V and 0 from J, leaving 9 bases between them. The CDR3 DNA is TGTGCCTGGAGTGTGACAGGACTCTCTGGAAACACCATATATTTT. This gives the protein CAWSVTGLSGNTIYF. The full variable domain, its missing parts supplied by reference TRBV30 and TRBJ1-3, is SQTIHQWPATLVQPVGSPLSLECTVEGTSNPNLYWYRQAAGRGLQLLFYSVGIGQISSEVPQNLSASRPQDRQFILSSKKLLLSDSGFYLCAWSVTGLSGNTIYFGEGSWLTVV.

CDR3 nucleotide sequence: TGCGCCAGCAGCCAAGGGCCAGGGGGTTACGAGCAGTACTTC. Amino acid sequence: CASSQGPGGYEQYF. The chain links TRBV4-1 to TRBJ2-5, with 7 nucleotides matching TRBD1. The DNA end is a closer match to TRBJ2-7, so the J assignment may be wrong. The CDR3 contains 14 residues. Germline V CDR1 and CDR2: MGHRA, YSYEKL.

This clone was counted a single time. V is TRBV9 and J is TRBJ1-5, with unresolved D. The ends were cut back, 7 bases at V and 2 bases at J, with 19 bases in the middle. The CDR3 runs 16 residues. Germline assignment: CDR1 SGDLS and CDR2 YYNGEE. The CDR3 DNA sequence: TGTGCCAGCCGAAAATGGAACGGGGAAGGCAATCAGCCCCAGCATTTT. Protein: CASRKWNGEGNQPQHF. Complete variable domain (other parts from reference TRBV9 and TRBJ1-5): DSGVTQTPKHLITATGQRVTLRCSPRSGDLSVYWYQQSLDQGLQFLIQYYNGEERAKGNILERFSAQQFPDLHSELNLSSLELGDSALYFCASRKWNGEGNQPQHFGDGTRLSIL.

V and J are TRBV13 and TRBJ2-5; D ambiguous. Trimming shortened V by 2 bases and J by 2 bases, and 6 bases separated the two germline ends. This CDR3 has 13 amino acids. The germline CDR1 and CDR2 sequences are PRHDT and FYEKMQ (reference sequence). The CDR3 loop is CASSLIQQETQYF. In nucleotides, the CDR3 is TGTGCCAGCAGCTTAATACAACAAGAGACCCAGTACTTC.

The V call is TRBV6-1, the J call TRBJ1-5, with TRBD1 matching 11 bases. This CDR3 comprises 14 residues. The V gene end was trimmed by 5 bases and the J gene end by 6 bases; junction bases not matched to a gene: 3. Germline CDR1 is MNHNS and CDR2 is SASEGT. The DNA of the CDR3 is TGTGCCAGCAGTAAAGGACAGGGGGCTCAGCCCCAGCATTTT. Translation: CASSKGQGAQPQHF.

V gene TRBV5-6 combines with J gene TRBJ2-1; 8 nucleotides agree with TRBD2. The V and J ends lost 6 bases and 8 bases, in that order; junction bases with no gene match: 10. This CDR3 comprises 14 residues. Per germline, CDR1 SGHDT and CDR2 YYEEEE. The DNA for the CDR3 is TGTGCCAGCACCGATCGGGGGGGCAGCGATGAGCAGTTCTTC. Translating it yields CASTDRGGSDEQFF.

V and J are TRBV7-4 and TRBJ2-1, with D maybe TRBD1 (6 bases). Trimming pared 3 bases from V and 2 bases from J, leaving 17 bases between. This CDR3 is 17 amino acids long. Germline CDR1 is SGHVT and CDR2 is SQSDAQ. CDR3 residues: CASSFKFSGAPYNEQFF. CDR3 sequence (DNA): TGTGCCAGCAGCTTTAAGTTTTCAGGGGCCCCCTACAATGAGCAGTTCTTC.

This chain's CDR3 is CASSLVGGNEKLFF. CDR3 in DNA: TGCGCCAGCAGCCTGGTCGGGGGTAATGAAAAACTGTTTTTT. This sequence joins TRBV4-1 and TRBJ1-4, with TRBD1 as a possible D gene (5 bases). Germline CDR1 is MGHRA and CDR2 is YSYEKL. The V and J ends lost 4 bases and 4 bases respectively, with 10 bases between them. The CDR3 has 14 residues.

This chain connects TRBV9 to TRBJ2-6; 8 nucleotides align to TRBD2. The germline V gene has CDR1 SGDLS and CDR2 YYNGEE. Losses at the gene ends were 4 bases for V and 3 bases for J; bases not matched to a gene: 6. The CDR3 loop spans 16 amino acids. The CDR3 DNA reads TGTGCCAGCAGCTCGGGGGGGGCGCATGGGGCCAACGTCCTGACTTTC. Protein: CASSSGGAHGANVLTF.

A word on this clone: Compared with germline, one end of the junction differs, possibly owing to a read error. The V call is TRBV7-7, the J call TRBJ2-1, with TRBD2 identical over 9 bases. CDR1 is SSHAT and CDR2 is FNYEAQ in the germline V gene (reference sequence). The CDR3 has 16 residues. In DNA, the CDR3 is TGTGCTAGCAGCTTAGTTGCGGGGGGGCCGCGGAATGAGCAGTTCTTC. Translated: CASSLVAGGPRNEQFF.

The chain employs TRBV27 and TRBJ1-5; TRBD1 aligns across 8 bases. Germline loops: CDR1 MNHEY, CDR2 SMNVEV (reference sequence). This CDR3 is built from 14 residues. V lost 5 bases to trimming and J lost 5 bases; unmatched junction nucleotides: 5. DNA for the CDR3: TGTGCCAGCAGTCTGGGGACAGGCTATCAGCCCCAGCATTTT. This codes for CASSLGTGYQPQHF.

This clone was counted once. The chain carries TRBV4-1 and TRBJ1-1; D is possibly TRBD1 (6 bases). V was clipped by 4 bases and J by 5 bases, with 20 bases between them. Germline lookup yields CDR1 MGHRA and CDR2 YSYEKL. This CDR3 region has 16 residues. For the CDR3, the DNA is TGCGCCAGCAGCCCTGATGGGACGGGCAGGGGAACTGAAGCTTTCTTT. It translates to CASSPDGTGRGTEAFF.

CDR3 nucleotide sequence: TGTGCCAGAGGACAGGGGGGGCAGGGGACTTGGGCCCAGCATTTT. This codes for CARGQGGQGTWAQHF. This chain connects TRBV21-1 to TRBJ1-5; the table gives TRBD1 as D, unverified against the DNA. TRBV21-1 is a pseudogene. This CDR3 has 15 residues.